These 29 T cell receptor beta chains share one sample of origin, sequenced in a study of CD8 T cells in Susac syndrome (dated by TCRdb to the late 2010s). The method was the immunoSEQ multiplex PCR assay. RNA was extracted using the RNeasy kit, and 0.5 to 1 microgram was reverse transcribed with random hexamers. Clones were called with MiXCR by TCRdb after fastp trimmed the public reads at Q25, and only in-frame beta chains were retained. Each entry is one CDR3 protein sequence, shown with its most common DNA and genes. This sample gives about 80,000 distinct CDR3 sequences in total; around nine tenths of them show up just once. The ten biggest clones cover around 0.5% of the sample. Sequencing was carried out using CD8+ T cells from PBMCs. Every receptor here comes from a human donor with multiple sclerosis.

The chain recombines TRBV7-8 with TRBJ1-6; 9 nucleotides line up with TRBD1. Germline V CDR1 and CDR2: SGHVS, FQNEAQ. This CDR3 comprises 15 residues. J lost 7 bases, V lost 1 base, and 2 bases had no gene match. The CDR3 bases are TGTGCCAGCAGCTTAGGGGGGACAGGGAATTCACCCCTCCACTTT. Protein: CASSLGGTGNSPLHF.

The chain combines TRBV12-3 or TRBV12-4 with TRBJ2-2; D unclear. The length of the CDR3 is 15 residues. Trimming pared 7 bases from V and 2 bases from J, leaving 14 bases between. This CDR3 reads CASNSGLANTGELFF. The DNA for the CDR3 is TGTGCCAGCAACTCGGGTTTAGCTAACACCGGGGAGCTGTTTTTT.

On this clonotype: An end of the junction differs from the germline gene, which may be a read error. The V call is TRBV6-2 or TRBV6-3, the J call TRBJ2-6; 9 bases fit TRBD1. This CDR3 contains 11 residues. Germline V gene lookup returns CDR1 MNHEY and CDR2 SVGEGT. The DNA of the CDR3 is TGTGCCAGCAGTTCCGGACAGGGGCTACAATTC. It yields the protein CASSSGQGLQF.

J is TRBJ1-1 and V is TRBV6-5; 11 bases are shared with TRBD1. Germline lookup yields CDR1 MNHEY and CDR2 SVGAGI. The CDR3 is 14 residues long. Trimming took 2 bases from V and 6 from J; bases not matched to a gene: 2. This chain's CDR3 is CASSYGTGGPEAFF. Here the CDR3 DNA reads TGTGCCAGCAGTTACGGGACAGGGGGACCTGAAGCTTTCTTT.

V usage is TRBV18 and J usage is TRBJ2-1, with TRBD1 as a possible D gene (6 bases). With 3 bases removed from V and 3 bases from J, the gap between germline ends came to 15 bases. Germline V gene sequence: CDR1 KGHSH, CDR2 LQKENI. This CDR3 contains 16 residues. CDR3 sequence (DNA): TGTGCCAGCTCACCCGCAAGACAGGTGATCTACAATGAGCAGTTCTTC. Its translation: CASSPARQVIYNEQFF.

V gene TRBV23-1 combines with J gene TRBJ1-1; D call uncertain. TRBV23-1 falls under the ORF class, with uncertain function. Trimming cost V 2 bases and J 6 bases, with 7 bases left between them. The CDR3 has 12 amino acids. As DNA, the CDR3 is TGCGCCAGCAGTCAAGGGTGCCCTGAAGCTTTCTTT. This codes for CASSQGCPEAFF.

This chain connects TRBV2 to TRBJ1-1, with no clear D. The V gene's germline CDR1 is SNHLY and CDR2 FYNNEI. The CDR3 consists of 11 residues. Trimming shortened V by 6 bases and J by 3 bases, and 5 bases separated the two germline ends. Here the CDR3 reads CASRVDTEAFF. DNA for the CDR3: TGTGCCAGCAGGGTAGACACTGAAGCTTTCTTT.

CDR3 residues: CASSEYLRGYNEQFF. CDR3 nucleotide sequence: TGTGCCAGCAGTGAATACTTGCGGGGCTACAATGAGCAGTTCTTC. The chain is built from TRBV25-1 and TRBJ2-1, with D possibly matching TRBD2 (6 bases). The germline CDR1 and CDR2 sequences are MGHDK and SYGVNS. The V gene lost 0 bases and the J gene lost 3 bases, with 9 bases spanning the gap. The length of the CDR3 is 15 residues.

This clonotype has just one count. The chain employs TRBV6-2 or TRBV6-3 and TRBJ2-5, with 9 bases matching TRBD1. The germline CDR1 and CDR2 sequences are MNHEY and SVGEGT. With V trimmed by 5 bases and J by 5 bases, 3 bases remained unmatched. The CDR3 length is 13 residues. The CDR3: CASSHGTGETQYF. The CDR3 nucleotides read TGTGCCAGCAGTCACGGGACAGGGGAGACCCAGTACTTC.

This chain connects TRBV15 to TRBJ2-1, with 11 bases matching TRBD2. J lost 2 bases, V lost 2 bases, and 5 bases had no gene match. Germline V CDR1 and CDR2: LNHNV, YYDKDF (reference sequence). The CDR3 covers 17 residues. In DNA, the CDR3 is TGTGCCACCAGCAGACCCCTAGCGGGAGGTACCTACAATGAGCAGTTCTTC. This gives the protein CATSRPLAGGTYNEQFF.

V usage is TRBV7-9 and J usage is TRBJ2-7; 12 bases fit TRBD1. The junction had 6 bases not matched to a gene; V was cut back by 5 bases and J by 4 bases. Germline V lookup: CDR1 SEHNR, CDR2 FQNEAQ (reference sequence). The CDR3 consists of 15 residues. CDR3 sequence reads: CASSNPGQGAYEQYF. CDR3 DNA: TGTGCCAGCAGCAATCCGGGACAGGGGGCGTACGAGCAGTACTTC.

V usage is TRBV28 and J usage is TRBJ1-1; D not certain. Germline V gene sequence: CDR1 MDHEN, CDR2 SYDVKM. V gave up 5 bases and J gave up 5 bases, with 18 bases separating them. There are 15 residues in the CDR3. The CDR3 spells CASSPSAGGRTEAFF. The CDR3 nucleotides are TGTGCCAGCAGTCCCTCGGCAGGCGGGCGGACTGAAGCTTTCTTT.

This chain connects TRBV6-5 to TRBJ2-1; D not certain. Germline V lookup: CDR1 MNHEY, CDR2 SVGAGI. V gave up 3 bases and J gave up 7 bases, with 4 bases separating them. The CDR3 totals 11 residues. Written as DNA, the CDR3 is TGTGCCAGCAGTTATCTTAATGAGCAGTTCTTC. This translates into CASSYLNEQFF.

The chain links TRBV7-2 to TRBJ2-2; 11 nucleotides align to TRBD2. The V and J ends lost 1 base and 5 bases, in that order; junction bases with no gene match: 6. The CDR3 runs 17 residues. CDR1 is SGHTA, CDR2 FQGNSA, per germline. CDR3 protein: CASSLELAGEYTGELFF. CDR3 sequence (DNA): TGTGCCAGCAGCTTAGAACTAGCGGGAGAGTATACCGGGGAGCTGTTTTTT.

The chain joins TRBV20-1 to TRBJ2-7; tentatively, D is TRBD2 (6 bases). The V end lost 6 bases, the J end lost 4 bases, and 16 bases lay between the germline ends. CDR3 length: 13 residues. Germline V CDR1 and CDR2: DFQATT, SNEGSKA (reference sequence). The CDR3 nucleotides are TGCAGTGCCAAGGACATCGCGGGGTACGAGCAGTACTTC. Its protein is CSAKDIAGYEQYF.

The J gene is TRBJ2-7, the V gene TRBV7-2, with D possibly TRBD2 on 6 matching bases. Trimming shortened V by 1 base and J by 5 bases, and 9 bases separated the two germline ends. The CDR3 is 13 amino acids. Germline lookup yields CDR1 SGHTA and CDR2 FQGNSA. CDR3 sequence (DNA): TGTGCCAGCAGCTTAGGGGGGAGGAACGAGCAGTACTTC. Encoded protein: CASSLGGRNEQYF.

This clonotype was observed a few times. The chain joins TRBV9 to TRBJ1-6, with D perhaps TRBD1 (6 bases). This CDR3 region has 14 residues. CDR1 and CDR2 from the germline V gene are SGDLS and YYNGEE. The ends were cut back, 5 bases at V and 7 bases at J, with 13 bases in the middle. The CDR3 protein is CASSPTGGNSPLHF. In DNA, the CDR3 is TGTGCCAGCAGTCCGACAGGTGGGAATTCACCCCTCCACTTT.

The chain recombines TRBV25-1 with TRBJ1-1; D may be TRBD1 (6 bases). Germline-derived CDR1 and CDR2 are MGHDK and SYGVNS. The V gene lost 6 bases and the J gene lost 6 bases, with 17 bases spanning the gap. This CDR3 contains 14 residues. The CDR3 bases are TGTGCCAGCAGCGGACGCAGGGACATTTCTGAAGCTTTCTTT. It translates to CASSGRRDISEAFF. The full variable domain, completed using reference TRBV25-1 and TRBJ1-1, is EADIYQTPRYLVIGTGKKITLECSQTMGHDKMYWYQQDPGMELHLIHYSYGVNSTEKGDLSSESTVSRIRTEHFPLTLESARPSHTSQYLCASSGRRDISEAFFGQGTRLTVV.

This chain connects TRBV12-3 or TRBV12-4 to TRBJ1-4; perhaps TRBD1 as D (5 bases). The CDR3 has 15 residues. Trimming shortened V by 6 bases and J by 0 bases, and 11 bases separated the two germline ends. DNA for the CDR3: TGTGCCAGCAGAGAAAGACAGACAACTAATGAAAAACTGTTTTTT. Translation gives CASRERQTTNEKLFF.

The rearrangement joins TRBV2 to TRBJ1-5, with 11 bases lining up with TRBD1. This CDR3 has 15 amino acids. V gave up 4 bases and J gave up 5 bases; unmatched junction bases: 4. CDR1 and CDR2 (germline): SNHLY, FYNNEI. CDR3 coding DNA: TGTGCCAGCAGTGCTGGGACAGGGGGACATCAGCCCCAGCATTTT. It is translated as CASSAGTGGHQPQHF.

V usage is TRBV19 and J usage is TRBJ2-1; 9 bases map to TRBD1. CDR3 size: 15 residues. The V gene end was trimmed by 5 bases and the J gene end by 7 bases; junction bases not matched to a gene: 9. Germline-derived CDR1 and CDR2 are LNHDA and SQIVND (reference sequence). The CDR3 sequence is CASSPRDRVGNEQFF. The CDR3 DNA is TGTGCCAGTAGTCCTCGGGACAGGGTAGGAAATGAGCAGTTCTTC.

V usage is TRBV3-1 and J usage is TRBJ2-2, with 10 bases matching TRBD2. The CDR3 is made up of 17 amino acids. Germline V lookup: CDR1 LGHDT, CDR2 YNNKEL (reference sequence). V gave up 4 bases and J gave up 7 bases; unmatched junction bases: 12. In DNA form, the CDR3 reads TGTGCCAGCAGCCCCACCCACACTAGCGGGATCGTCGGGGAGCTGTTTTTT. Its translation: CASSPTHTSGIVGELFF. Based on the CDR3 plus reference TRBV3-1 and TRBJ2-2, the full variable domain is DTAVSQTPKYLVTQMGNDKSIKCEQNLGHDTMYWYKQDSKKFLKIMFSYNNKELIINETVPNRFSPKSPDKAHLNLHINSLELGDSAVYFCASSPTHTSGIVGELFFGEGSRLTVL.

The chain employs TRBV7-8 and TRBJ1-5; the D gene is possibly TRBD1 (5 bases). CDR1 and CDR2 (germline): SGHVS, FQNEAQ. The CDR3 covers 15 residues. V lost 0 bases, J lost 7 bases, and 13 bases lay in between. CDR3 region: CASSLAGRANQPQHF. Here the CDR3 DNA reads TGTGCCAGCAGCTTAGCTGGCAGGGCAAACCAGCCCCAGCATTTT. The entire variable domain, with the rest obtained from reference TRBV7-8 and TRBJ1-5, is as follows: GAGVSQSPRYKVAKRGQDVALRCDPISGHVSLFWYQQALGQGPEFLTYFQNEAQLDKSGLPSDRFFAERPEGSVSTLKIQRTQQEDSAVYLCASSLAGRANQPQHFGDGTRLSIL.

This clonotype has only one observation. The rearrangement links TRBV5-6 to TRBJ1-1; D is unresolved. The CDR3 is made up of 13 amino acids. CDR1 SGHDT and CDR2 YYEEEE come from the germline V gene. The V gene lost 1 base and the J gene lost 8 bases, with 12 bases spanning the gap. CDR3 in DNA: TGTGCCAGCAGCTTGTCGGGCCTTGGGGAAGCTTTCTTT. Protein sequence: CASSLSGLGEAFF.

V gene TRBV7-2 combines with J gene TRBJ1-1, with 8 bases aligning to TRBD1. Per germline, CDR1 SGHTA and CDR2 FQGNSA. The V gene end was trimmed by 5 bases and the J gene end by 5 bases; junction bases not matched to a gene: 10. This CDR3 region has 15 residues. The CDR3 DNA reads as TGTGCCAGCAGCCTGATACACACAGGGGGAACTGAAGCTTTCTTT. As protein: CASSLIHTGGTEAFF. Full variable domain (rest looked up from reference TRBV7-2 and TRBJ1-1): GAGVSQSPSNKVTEKGKDVELRCDPISGHTALYWYRQSLGQGLEFLIYFQGNSAPDKSGLPSDRFSAERTGGSVSTLTIQRTQQEDSAVYLCASSLIHTGGTEAFFGQGTRLTVV.

The chain uses TRBV28 and TRBJ1-3, with 8 bases matching TRBD1. V lost 6 bases and J lost 4; bases outside the gene matches: 5. The CDR3 loop spans 14 amino acids. Germline V CDR1 and CDR2: MDHEN, SYDVKM. The CDR3 DNA reads TGTGCCAGCAGCCGGACAGGGCAGGGAAACACCATATATTTT. It yields the protein CASSRTGQGNTIYF.

This rearrangement joins TRBV6-1 to TRBJ2-2; D gene uncertain. Trimming left V 8 bases short and J 5 bases short, with 9 bases between. The germline V gene encodes CDR1 MNHNS and CDR2 SASEGT. This CDR3 has 12 residues. This CDR3 is CASGDMTGELFF. CDR3 in DNA: TGTGCCAGCGGAGATATGACCGGGGAGCTGTTTTTT.

This chain joins TRBV30 and TRBJ2-3; the match to TRBD2 covers 13 bases. V was pared by 2 bases and J by 6 bases, with 5 bases of the junction left unmatched. Germline CDR1 is GTSNPN and CDR2 is SVGIG (reference sequence). CDR3 length equals 15 residues. CDR3 region: CAWSLTSGGMDTQYF. In DNA, the CDR3 is TGTGCCTGGAGTTTGACTAGCGGGGGGATGGATACGCAGTATTTT.

The chain employs TRBV13 and TRBJ2-2, with D tentatively TRBD1 (6 bases). The germline V gene encodes CDR1 PRHDT and CDR2 FYEKMQ (reference sequence). CDR3 length: 19 amino acids. V was clipped by 0 bases and J by 1 base, with 18 bases between them. This CDR3 reads CASSLGYTSGTQNTGELFF. In nucleotides, the CDR3 is TGTGCCAGCAGCTTAGGCTATACTTCCGGGACACAGAACACCGGGGAGCTGTTTTTT.